The clone carrying this T cell receptor beta chain counts as medium-sized. Antigen: not known. Peripheral blood from each donor was collected in a volume of roughly 9.8 milliliters. A minimum of 6.5 million PBMCs was isolated per sample. The data were obtained in a study of blood T cells in healthy people across ages. Whole-study results and caveats: Estimated diversity across one million T cells was deemed an underestimate.

Germline assignment: CDR1 MGHRA and CDR2 YSYEKL. V lost 4 bases to trimming and J lost 9 bases, with 13 bases between them. The CDR3 runs 14 residues. Primers used in a second PCR of roughly 6 to 12 cycles were a sample-barcoded 5' primer and a J-beta primer mix. The template-switch adaptor was a 5' adaptor with 12 random nucleotides. It tagged each cDNA molecule. TCRdb independently ran MiXCR on the 5' RACE reads; one entry per CDR3 protein. The table shows roughly 720,000 distinct CDR3 sequences, with around half occurring only once. The source of this sequence is a man of 80 years or more in good health. V usage is TRBV4-1 and J usage is TRBJ1-6; D not resolved. Input material: blood. Here the CDR3 reads CASSRPMESSPLHF. As DNA, the CDR3 is TGCGCCAGCAGCCGACCTATGGAGAGTTCACCCCTCCACTTT.